One and the same sample provided the 31 T cell receptor beta chains below, sequenced in a study of blood T cell repertoires in COVID-19. TCRdb's table, derived via immunoSEQ multiplex PCR, lists solely in-frame clones and lacks some. The data hold 120,000 to 150,000 clones, with approximately 82% observed a single time. Sample: peripheral blood. The receptor set was obtained from a human donor with acute or convalescent COVID-19. The donor label of this sample is uncertain.

The chain combines TRBV18 with TRBJ2-5, with 7 bases identical to TRBD2. This CDR3 contains 16 residues. In germline, CDR1 is KGHSH, CDR2 LQKENI. Trimming cost V 6 bases and J 5 bases; bases outside gene matches: 15. The CDR3 sequence: CASSRLAGLAAETQYF. Written as DNA, the CDR3 is TGTGCCAGCTCCCGGCTAGCTGGGCTAGCGGCGGAGACCCAGTACTTC.

CDR3 DNA: TGTGCCATCAGCTCGAACACCGGGGAGCTGTTTTTT. The encoded protein is CAISSNTGELFF. This chain connects TRBV10-3 to TRBJ2-2; no reliable D call. Trimming stripped 6 bases from V and 0 bases from J, with 2 bases between. This CDR3 contains 12 residues. Germline V gene lookup returns CDR1 ENHRY and CDR2 SYGVKD.

The chain is built from TRBV30 and TRBJ1-1, with D possibly TRBD1 on 6 matching bases. Trimming pared 3 bases from V and 8 bases from J, leaving 16 bases between. Germline-derived CDR1 and CDR2 are GTSNPN and SVGIG (reference sequence). This CDR3 is 13 amino acids long. CDR3: CAWRQGTKAEAFF. As DNA, the CDR3 is TGTGCCTGGAGACAGGGCACCAAGGCCGAAGCTTTCTTT.

The genes are TRBV7-2 and TRBJ2-7, with 8 nucleotides matching TRBD2. This CDR3 comprises 15 residues. Germline trimming cut 1 base from V and 1 base from J; bases unmatched to any gene: 3. CDR1 is SGHTA, CDR2 FQGNSA, per germline. The CDR3 loop reads CASSLVGGGSYEQYF. CDR3 DNA: TGTGCCAGCAGCTTAGTAGGCGGGGGGTCCTACGAGCAGTACTTC.

In its sample, this clone was seen once. V is TRBV6-5 and J is TRBJ1-4, with 10 positions matching TRBD1. The CDR3 totals 15 residues. After removal of 6 bases from V and 7 bases from J, the junction contained 8 bases not matched to a gene. Germline assignment: CDR1 MNHEY and CDR2 SVGAGI. The DNA of the CDR3 is TGTGCCAGCAGGCCTTGGACAGGGGGAGCTGAAAAACTGTTTTTT. Translating gives CASRPWTGGAEKLFF.

The chain employs TRBV5-1 and TRBJ1-2, with D unclear. V shed 0 bases and J shed 5 bases, with 5 bases lying between them. The germline V gene has CDR1 SGHRS and CDR2 YFSETQ. The CDR3 runs to 12 residues. The CDR3 protein is CASSLDRYGYTF. CDR3 nucleotide sequence: TGCGCCAGCAGCTTGGACAGATATGGCTACACCTTC.

The rearrangement joins TRBV5-1 to TRBJ1-6; D gene ambiguous. The germline CDR1 and CDR2 sequences are SGHRS and YFSETQ. The ends were cut back, 2 bases at V and 7 bases at J, with 13 bases in the middle. The CDR3 runs to 15 residues. CDR3 residues: CASSLSDERNSPLHF. In DNA, the CDR3 is TGCGCCAGCAGCTTATCCGACGAGAGGAATTCACCCCTCCACTTT.

The CDR3, as DNA: TGCGCCAGCAGCCAAGATAAGGGGACTGGGGGCTACACCTTC. Translating gives CASSQDKGTGGYTF. The V and J genes are TRBV4-3 and TRBJ1-2; TRBD1 might be the D (5 bases). The CDR3 covers 14 residues. Trimming shortened V by 0 bases and J by 8 bases, and 13 bases separated the two germline ends. Germline V lookup: CDR1 LGHNA, CDR2 YSLEER.

This chain links TRBV11-3 with TRBJ2-1; 9 bases fit TRBD2. CDR1 is SGHNT and CDR2 is YENEEA in the germline V gene. The length of the CDR3 is 15 residues. J gave up 8 bases and V 1 base, and 6 bases lay outside the gene matches. The CDR3 sequence is CASSLGGGAWYEQFF. The CDR3 bases are TGTGCCAGCAGCTTAGGCGGGGGGGCCTGGTATGAGCAGTTCTTC.

V usage is TRBV7-9 and J usage is TRBJ2-5; D call uncertain. V was pared by 1 base and J by 2 bases, with 8 bases between. The CDR3 consists of 14 residues. Germline CDR1 is SEHNR and CDR2 is FQNEAQ (reference sequence). CDR3 nucleotides: TGTGCCAGCAGCTTAGGAAATACACAAGAGACCCAGTACTTC. Its translation is CASSLGNTQETQYF.

This clone occurred once. V is TRBV5-6 and J is TRBJ2-2; D gene unclear. Per germline, CDR1 SGHDT and CDR2 YYEEEE. Deletions cut 1 base from V and 1 base from J, with 5 bases between. The CDR3 spans 14 residues. CDR3 coding DNA: TGTGCCAGCAGCTTGACCGGGAACACCGGGGAGCTGTTTTTT. Protein product: CASSLTGNTGELFF.

The gene calls are TRBV14 and TRBJ2-7; 7 bases are shared with TRBD1. Germline V gene data show CDR1 as SGHDN and CDR2 as FVKESK. The ends lost 6 bases at V and 0 bases at J; junction bases unmatched: 8. There are 15 residues in the CDR3. The CDR3 sequence: CASRERTGISYEQYF. In DNA, the CDR3 is TGTGCCAGCAGGGAGCGGACAGGAATCTCCTACGAGCAGTACTTC. Full variable domain (missing parts from reference TRBV14 and TRBJ2-7): EAGVTQFPSHSVIEKGQTVTLRCDPISGHDNLYWYRRVMGKEIKFLLHFVKESKQDESGMPNNRFLAERTGGTYSTLKVQPAELEDSGVYFCASRERTGISYEQYFGPGTRLTVT.

The chain joins TRBV7-6 to TRBJ1-3; TRBD1 matches 8 bases. Germline V lookup: CDR1 SGHVS, CDR2 FNYEAQ. The V segment lost 5 bases and the J segment 5 bases; nucleotides outside the gene matches: 2. The CDR3 spans 13 residues. In DNA, the CDR3 is TGTGCCAGCAGCCAGGGGGCCCGAAACACCATATATTTT. It is translated as CASSQGARNTIYF.

This chain joins TRBV14 and TRBJ1-2, with D tentatively TRBD1 (6 bases). The V end was cut by 5 bases, the J end by 4 bases, with 14 bases between. The CDR3 has 14 amino acids. The germline V gene has CDR1 SGHDN and CDR2 FVKESK. The CDR3 spells CASSGFRTAYGYTF. The CDR3 nucleotides read TGTGCCAGCAGCGGCTTCCGGACAGCCTATGGCTACACCTTC.

The chain carries TRBV9 and TRBJ2-1; 11 nucleotides line up with TRBD2. Germline CDR1 and CDR2: SGDLS and YYNGEE. The CDR3 runs to 14 residues. J was trimmed by 7 bases and V by 3 bases; bases with no gene match: 3. CDR3: CASSASGGWNEQFF. The CDR3 coding sequence is TGTGCCAGCAGCGCTAGCGGGGGGTGGAATGAGCAGTTCTTC.

The chain joins TRBV30 to TRBJ1-2; D unresolved. This CDR3 region has 13 residues. Germline CDR1 reads GTSNPN; CDR2 reads SVGIG (reference sequence). The V gene lost 0 bases and the J gene lost 8 bases, with 13 bases spanning the gap. The CDR3: CAWSVVREEGYTF. The CDR3 DNA reads as TGTGCCTGGAGTGTAGTCCGGGAGGAGGGCTACACCTTC.

The chain links TRBV29-1 to TRBJ1-1, with D possibly TRBD1 on 5 matching bases. The germline CDR1 and CDR2 sequences are SQVTM and ANQGSEA. This CDR3 region has 15 residues. The V gene lost 5 bases and the J gene lost 4 bases, with 20 bases spanning the gap. CDR3 protein: CSVMGEVGGGTEAFF. In DNA form, the CDR3 reads TGCAGCGTTATGGGCGAAGTGGGGGGTGGCACTGAAGCTTTCTTT. Filled out from reference TRBV29-1 and TRBJ1-1, the complete variable domain reads SAVISQKPSRDICQRGTSLTIQCQVDSQVTMMFWYRQQPGQSLTLIATANQGSEATYESGFVIDKFPISRPNLTFSTLTVSNMSPEDSSIYLCSVMGEVGGGTEAFFGQGTRLTVV.

The table lists this clone with a few counts. This chain connects TRBV5-6 to TRBJ2-7, with D possibly matching TRBD2 (6 bases). Trimming shortened V by 2 bases and J by 4 bases, and 10 bases separated the two germline ends. There are 13 residues in the CDR3. CDR1 and CDR2 from the germline V gene are SGHDT and YYEEEE. Here the CDR3 reads CASSFVRGYEQYF. DNA for the CDR3: TGTGCCAGCAGCTTTGTGCGGGGTTACGAGCAGTACTTC. Supplemented by reference TRBV5-6 and TRBJ2-7, the full variable domain reads DAGVTQSPTHLIKTRGQQVTLRCSPKSGHDTVSWYQQALGQGPQFIFQYYEEEERQRGNFPDRFSGHQFPNYSSELNVNALLLGDSALYLCASSFVRGYEQYFGPGTRLTVT.

This clone has a handful of counts. V and J are TRBV30 and TRBJ2-7, with D hard to call. Trimming shortened V by 1 base and J by 5 bases, and 6 bases separated the two germline ends. The germline V gene has CDR1 GTSNPN and CDR2 SVGIG (reference sequence). This CDR3 is 11 amino acids long. CDR3 protein: CAWSGADEQYF. CDR3 DNA sequence: TGTGCCTGGAGTGGGGCTGACGAGCAGTACTTC.

This chain uses TRBV5-8 with TRBJ2-5; the D gene is possibly TRBD1 (6 bases). Trimming pared 6 bases from V and 5 bases from J, leaving 14 bases between. This CDR3 is built from 13 residues. Germline CDR1 is SGHTS and CDR2 is YDEGEE. The CDR3 loop reads CASTFTGSETQYF. CDR3 in DNA: TGTGCCAGCACCTTTACAGGGTCGGAGACCCAGTACTTC.

This chain links TRBV6-1 with TRBJ2-1; TRBD2 agrees at 13 bases. The CDR3 length is 16 residues. V shed 3 bases and J 9 bases; nucleotides not matched to a gene: 8. Per germline, CDR1 MNHNS and CDR2 SASEGT. The CDR3 here is CASSDISLAGGTEQFF. The CDR3 DNA reads TGTGCCAGCAGTGATATCTCACTAGCGGGGGGGACTGAGCAGTTCTTC.

The chain carries TRBV19 and TRBJ1-5, with 10 positions matching TRBD1. V was pared by 7 bases and J by 4 bases, with 4 bases of the junction left unmatched. This CDR3 spans 14 amino acids. The germline gives CDR1 LNHDA, CDR2 SQIVND (reference sequence). The CDR3 spells CASTGQGGNQPQHF. Written as DNA, the CDR3 is TGTGCCAGTACCGGACAGGGGGGGAATCAGCCCCAGCATTTT.

Here the CDR3 DNA reads TGCGCCAGCGGGACAGGGGACCGTGGGGCCAACGTCCTGACTTTC. Translating it yields CASGTGDRGANVLTF. The chain recombines TRBV5-1 with TRBJ2-6, with TRBD1 identical over 10 bases. The V gene's germline CDR1 is SGHRS and CDR2 YFSETQ. With V trimmed by 7 bases and J by 3 bases, 4 bases remained unmatched. The CDR3 consists of 15 residues.

The chain employs TRBV30 and TRBJ1-2; 7 bases are shared with TRBD1. The germline V gene has CDR1 GTSNPN and CDR2 SVGIG (reference sequence). V lost 2 bases and J lost 7; bases outside the gene matches: 4. The CDR3 has 12 residues. CDR3 residues: CAWSPGQIGYTF. The CDR3 coding sequence is TGTGCCTGGAGTCCGGGACAGATTGGCTACACCTTC.

As regards this clone: A much larger clone sits a single nucleotide away, making a read error possible. The chain has TRBV11-2 and TRBJ1-2; 7 bases fit TRBD1. After removal of 5 bases from V and 2 bases from J, the junction contained 2 bases not matched to a gene. The length of the CDR3 is 13 residues. From germline, CDR1 is SGHAT and CDR2 FQNNGV. The CDR3 DNA sequence: TGTGCCAGCAGCGTGGACAGGAACTATGGCTACACCTTC. This gives the protein CASSVDRNYGYTF. The full variable domain, with the rest looked up from reference TRBV11-2 and TRBJ1-2, is EAGVAQSPRYKIIEKRQSVAFWCNPISGHATLYWYQQILGQGPKLLIQFQNNGVVDDSQLPKDRFSAERLKGVDSTLKIQPAKLEDSAVYLCASSVDRNYGYTFGSGTRLTVV.

About this clone: The sample carries other DNA sequences with the same CDR3. The CDR3 nucleotides are TGTGCCAGCAGCTCGGCGGACACTGAAGCTTTCTTT. Protein product: CASSSADTEAFF. The chain employs TRBV11-3 and TRBJ1-1; D uncertain. Germline CDR1 SGHNT, CDR2 YENEEA. Between the trimmed V and J ends, which lost 4 bases and 3 bases, there was a span of 6 bases. The CDR3 contains 12 residues.

This chain connects TRBV11-2 to TRBJ2-7, with 9 bases aligning to TRBD2. The germline V gene has CDR1 SGHAT and CDR2 FQNNGV. V shed 5 bases and J 5 bases; nucleotides not matched to a gene: 19. The CDR3 is 18 residues long. The DNA of the CDR3 is TGTGCCAGCAGCCTCCAGGGGCGGGGGGGCCAGAAGGTCCACGAGCAGTACTTC. The encoded protein is CASSLQGRGGQKVHEQYF.

The chain uses TRBV5-4 and TRBJ2-3, with D possibly matching TRBD2 (7 bases). Germline values: CDR1 SGHNT, CDR2 YYREEE (reference sequence). This CDR3 has 14 amino acids. The germline V and J ends were trimmed by 6 bases and 5 bases, with 16 bases remaining between them. CDR3 nucleotide sequence: TGTGCCAGCAAAGGAGGGGGGGCCGAAGATACGCAGTATTTT. It codes for CASKGGGAEDTQYF.

This clone was recorded many times. This chain joins TRBV27 and TRBJ2-1; 9 bases match TRBD2. This CDR3 comprises 15 residues. V lost 5 bases and J lost 5; bases outside the gene matches: 7. Germline lookup yields CDR1 MNHEY and CDR2 SMNVEV (reference sequence). The CDR3 nucleotides read TGTGCCAGCAGTATACGAGCTAGCGGGAACAATGAGCAGTTCTTC. Protein product: CASSIRASGNNEQFF.

The chain recombines TRBV2 with TRBJ1-4; 8 bases align to TRBD1. With V trimmed by 6 bases and J by 4 bases, 7 bases remained unmatched. Germline loops: CDR1 SNHLY, CDR2 FYNNEI. This CDR3 spans 15 amino acids. CDR3 in DNA: TGTGCCAGCAGGACTACAGGGGGTGTTAATGAAAAACTGTTTTTT. Translation gives CASRTTGGVNEKLFF.

The chain has TRBV9 and TRBJ2-1, with 9 positions matching TRBD2. This CDR3 has 18 amino acids. CDR1 and CDR2 (germline): SGDLS, YYNGEE. With V trimmed by 3 bases and J by 0 bases, 10 bases remained unmatched. CDR3 nucleotide sequence: TGTGCCAGCAGCGCCGGTCGCGCGGGGGGGAGCTCCTACAATGAGCAGTTCTTC. Protein sequence: CASSAGRAGGSSYNEQFF.